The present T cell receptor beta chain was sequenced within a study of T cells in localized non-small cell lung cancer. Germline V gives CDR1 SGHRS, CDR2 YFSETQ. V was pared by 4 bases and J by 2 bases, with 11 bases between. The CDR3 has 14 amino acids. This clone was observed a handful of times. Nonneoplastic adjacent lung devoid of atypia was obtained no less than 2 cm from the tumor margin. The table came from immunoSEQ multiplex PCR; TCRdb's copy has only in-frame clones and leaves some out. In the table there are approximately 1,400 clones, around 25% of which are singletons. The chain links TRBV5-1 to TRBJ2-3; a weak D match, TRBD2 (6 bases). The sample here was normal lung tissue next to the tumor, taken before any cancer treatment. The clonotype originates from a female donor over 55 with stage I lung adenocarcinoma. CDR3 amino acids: CASSGGKYTDTQYF. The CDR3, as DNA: TGCGCCAGCAGCGGCGGGAAGTACACAGATACGCAGTATTTT.